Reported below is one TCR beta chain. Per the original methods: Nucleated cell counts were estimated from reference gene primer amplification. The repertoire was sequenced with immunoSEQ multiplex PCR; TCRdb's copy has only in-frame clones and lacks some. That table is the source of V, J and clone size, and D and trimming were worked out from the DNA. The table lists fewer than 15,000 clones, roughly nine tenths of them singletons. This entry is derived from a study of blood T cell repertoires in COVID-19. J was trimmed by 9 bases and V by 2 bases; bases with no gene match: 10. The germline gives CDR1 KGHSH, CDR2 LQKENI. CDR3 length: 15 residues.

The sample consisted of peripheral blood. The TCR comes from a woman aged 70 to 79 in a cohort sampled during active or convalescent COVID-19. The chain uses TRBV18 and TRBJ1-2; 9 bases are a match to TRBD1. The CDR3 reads CASSPGQGPGRRYTF. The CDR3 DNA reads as TGTGCCAGCTCACCAGGACAGGGGCCGGGAAGGCGCTACACCTTC.